The 8 T cell receptor beta chains reported below all come from one sample, sequenced in a study of PD-1 blockade in classical Hodgkin lymphoma. Produced via immunoSEQ multiplex PCR; TCRdb's table is partial and in-frame only. Here the sample spans about 64,000 clones, 75% to 95% being singletons. Time point in this sample: cycle 4 day 1 (C4D1), after less than 7 weeks of nivolumab. Brentuximab vedotin exposure varied among the patients, all of whom had relapsed after autologous stem cell transplantation. Source: peripheral blood mononuclear cells (PBMCs), taken before the fourth cycle of nivolumab. These receptors were collected from a human donor with classical Hodgkin lymphoma.

In regard to this clone: An end of the junction differs from the germline gene, which may be a read error. V is TRBV18 and J is TRBJ2-7; TRBD1 matches at 7 bases. CDR1 and CDR2 from the germline V gene are KGHSH and LQKENI. The CDR3 is 12 amino acids. CDR3 coding DNA: TGCCACAATCGACAGGGTGGCTACGAGCAGTACTTC. Its protein is CHNRQGGYEQYF. The whole variable domain, remainder taken from reference TRBV18 and TRBJ2-7, is NAGVMQNPRHLVRRRGQEARLRCSPMKGHSHVYWYRQLPEEGLKFMVYLQKENIIDESGMPKERFSAEFPKEGPSILRIQQVVRGDSAAYFCHNRQGGYEQYFGPGTRLTVT.

This sequence joins TRBV7-9 and TRBJ2-1; tentative D call: TRBD2 (5 bases). This CDR3 comprises 12 residues. V was shortened by 5 bases and J by 5 bases, with 7 bases between the two germline ends. Germline assignment: CDR1 SEHNR and CDR2 FQNEAQ (reference sequence). DNA of the CDR3: TGTGCCAGCAGCCGAGGGAACAATGAGCAGTTCTTC. The encoded protein is CASSRGNNEQFF. The full variable domain, rest sourced from reference TRBV7-9 and TRBJ2-1, is DTGVSQNPRHKITKRGQNVTFRCDPISEHNRLYWYRQTLGQGPEFLTYFQNEAQLEKSRLLSDRFSAERPKGSFSTLEIQRTEQGDSAMYLCASSRGNNEQFFGPGTRLTVL.

This chain links TRBV12-5 with TRBJ1-1, with a weak D call TRBD1 (5 bases). V was trimmed by 7 bases and J by 1 base, leaving 10 bases between them. This CDR3 region has 13 residues. The germline CDR1 and CDR2 sequences are LGHNT and FRNRAP. The CDR3 sequence: CASAPTANTEAFF. For the CDR3, the DNA is TGTGCTAGTGCCCCGACAGCGAACACTGAAGCTTTCTTT.

The chain employs TRBV30 and TRBJ2-1; D is tentatively TRBD1 or TRBD2 (5 bases each). This CDR3 is built from 14 residues. Germline V gene data show CDR1 as GTSNPN and CDR2 as SVGIG (reference sequence). V lost 5 bases, J lost 0 bases, and 11 bases lay in between. The CDR3 bases are TGTGCCTGGGGGGACGGTGGCTCCTACAATGAGCAGTTCTTC. It translates to CAWGDGGSYNEQFF.

The chain carries TRBV5-6 and TRBJ1-1, with unresolved D. The germline V and J ends were trimmed by 2 bases and 3 bases, with 11 bases remaining between them. CDR3 length: 14 residues. The V gene's germline CDR1 is SGHDT and CDR2 YYEEEE. CDR3 sequence: CASSFGWVHTEAFF. In DNA, the CDR3 is TGTGCCAGCAGCTTTGGGTGGGTGCACACTGAAGCTTTCTTT.

CDR3 nucleotide sequence: TGCAGCGCATGGACAGGGGATGGCTACACCTTC. It codes for CSAWTGDGYTF. The rearrangement links TRBV29-1 to TRBJ1-2; 9 bases fit TRBD1. The ends lost 7 bases at V and 6 bases at J; junction bases unmatched: 3. Germline V CDR1 and CDR2: SQVTM, ANQGSEA. The length of the CDR3 is 11 residues.

The genes are TRBV28 and TRBJ2-7; TRBD1 matches at 9 bases. CDR3 size: 14 residues. V dropped 7 bases and J dropped 4; count of bases not matched to a gene: 8. From germline, CDR1 is MDHEN and CDR2 SYDVKM. CDR3 bases: TGTGCCAGCACACTGACAGGGGGGGTGTACGAGCAGTACTTC. Amino acids: CASTLTGGVYEQYF.

The rearrangement joins TRBV27 to TRBJ2-7; 7 nucleotides agree with TRBD1. J gave up 2 bases and V 6 bases, and 10 bases lay outside the gene matches. This CDR3 is 15 amino acids long. CDR1 is MNHEY and CDR2 is SMNVEV in the germline V gene (reference sequence). The chain's CDR3 is CASSPRQGFAYEQYF. The CDR3, as DNA: TGTGCCAGCAGCCCTCGACAGGGTTTCGCCTACGAGCAGTACTTC.